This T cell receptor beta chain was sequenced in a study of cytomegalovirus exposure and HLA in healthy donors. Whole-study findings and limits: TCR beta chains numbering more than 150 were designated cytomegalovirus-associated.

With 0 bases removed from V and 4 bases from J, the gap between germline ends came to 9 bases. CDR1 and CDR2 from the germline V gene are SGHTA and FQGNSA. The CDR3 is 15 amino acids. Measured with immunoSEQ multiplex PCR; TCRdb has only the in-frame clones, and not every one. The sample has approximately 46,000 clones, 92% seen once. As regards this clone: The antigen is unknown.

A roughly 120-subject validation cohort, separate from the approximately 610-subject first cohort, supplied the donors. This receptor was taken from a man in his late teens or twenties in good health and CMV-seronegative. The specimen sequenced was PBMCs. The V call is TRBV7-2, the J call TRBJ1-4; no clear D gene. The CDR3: CASSLAGSGNEKLFF. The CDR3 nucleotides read TGTGCCAGCAGCTTAGCGGGTTCGGGTAATGAAAAACTGTTTTTT.